Below are 9 T cell receptor beta chains sequenced from a single sample in a study of siplizumab effects on memory and regulatory T cells. TCRdb keeps only in-frame clones here, not all; method: immunoSEQ multiplex PCR. The sample has approximately 110,000 clones, about 91% seen once. Specimen: Tregs sorted from blood. All receptors derive from a human donor in good health.

The CDR3 bases are TGCGCCAGCAGTCAATTAAGGGGTTGGCCCTACGAGCAGTACTTC. This translates into CASSQLRGWPYEQYF. The chain has TRBV23-1 and TRBJ2-7; tentative D call: TRBD1 (5 bases). TRBV23-1 is an open reading frame, and its role is uncertain. The CDR3 runs to 15 residues. Trimming pared 1 base from V and 2 bases from J, leaving 12 bases between.

The gene calls are TRBV5-1 and TRBJ1-6, with 7 bases lining up with TRBD1. The V gene's germline CDR1 is SGHRS and CDR2 YFSETQ. J was trimmed by 11 bases and V by 2 bases; bases with no gene match: 7. The CDR3 length is 14 residues. The CDR3 sequence: CASSFSTGEAPLHF. DNA of the CDR3: TGCGCCAGCAGCTTTAGTACAGGGGAGGCACCCCTCCACTTT.

The chain combines TRBV5-1 with TRBJ2-3, with D perhaps matching TRBD1 or TRBD2 (6 bases each). Per the germline V gene, CDR1 is SGHRS and CDR2 is YFSETQ. Trimming left V 2 bases short and J 0 bases short, with 10 bases between. This CDR3 comprises 15 residues. CDR3: CASSLRGDSTDTQYF. Written as DNA, the CDR3 is TGCGCCAGCAGCTTAAGGGGGGATAGCACAGATACGCAGTATTTT. Supplemented by reference TRBV5-1 and TRBJ2-3, the full variable domain reads KAGVTQTPRYLIKTRGQQVTLSCSPISGHRSVSWYQQTPGQGLQFLFEYFSETQRNKGNFPGRFSGRQFSNSRSEMNVSTLELGDSALYLCASSLRGDSTDTQYFGPGTRLTVL.

DNA of the CDR3: TGTGCCAGCAACGACAGGGAGGTTACTGAAGCTTTCTTT. It encodes CASNDREVTEAFF. This chain connects TRBV25-1 to TRBJ1-1; TRBD1 agrees at 7 bases. V dropped 7 bases and J dropped 5; count of bases not matched to a gene: 7. Germline CDR1 MGHDK, CDR2 SYGVNS. There are 13 residues in the CDR3.

This chain uses TRBV18 with TRBJ2-5, with a weak D call TRBD2 (7 bases). TRBJ2-7 matches the DNA end more closely, so the J call is doubtful. Germline V gives CDR1 KGHSH, CDR2 LQKENI. The CDR3 contains 14 residues. The CDR3: CASSPQGGLYEQYF. Here the CDR3 DNA reads TGTGCCAGCTCACCACAGGGGGGGCTATACGAGCAGTACTTC.

This clone was detected only once. This chain links TRBV30 with TRBJ2-2; 13 bases agree with TRBD2. V gave up 5 bases and J gave up 7 bases; unmatched junction bases: 7. This CDR3 has 15 amino acids. The germline gives CDR1 GTSNPN, CDR2 SVGIG (reference sequence). Here the CDR3 reads CAWGTSGGAGGELFF. CDR3 DNA: TGTGCCTGGGGAACTAGCGGGGGGGCGGGCGGGGAGCTGTTTTTT.

V and J are TRBV6-1 and TRBJ1-2; a weak D match, TRBD1 (6 bases). This CDR3 is 13 amino acids long. Germline CDR1 reads MNHNS; CDR2 reads SASEGT. Trimming shortened V by 4 bases and J by 1 base, and 7 bases separated the two germline ends. CDR3 sequence: CASSVQGNYGYTF. CDR3 nucleotide sequence: TGTGCCAGCAGTGTACAGGGTAACTATGGCTACACCTTC.

The chain is built from TRBV9 and TRBJ2-7, with 7 bases identical to TRBD1. The length of the CDR3 is 14 residues. Germline loops: CDR1 SGDLS, CDR2 YYNGEE. Losses at the gene ends were 4 bases for V and 2 bases for J; bases not matched to a gene: 6. The CDR3 sequence is CASSPRQGAYEQYF. Written as DNA, the CDR3 is TGTGCCAGCAGCCCTAGACAGGGTGCCTACGAGCAGTACTTC.

The V gene is TRBV27, the J gene TRBJ1-6; D perhaps matches TRBD1 (5 bases). Per germline, CDR1 MNHEY and CDR2 SMNVEV (reference sequence). Trimming shortened V by 10 bases and J by 2 bases, and 24 bases separated the two germline ends. This CDR3 is built from 18 residues. CDR3 in amino acids: CAIHGGVKVRTYNSPLHF. The CDR3 coding sequence is TGTGCCATCCACGGAGGGGTAAAGGTGAGGACCTATAATTCACCCCTCCACTTT.